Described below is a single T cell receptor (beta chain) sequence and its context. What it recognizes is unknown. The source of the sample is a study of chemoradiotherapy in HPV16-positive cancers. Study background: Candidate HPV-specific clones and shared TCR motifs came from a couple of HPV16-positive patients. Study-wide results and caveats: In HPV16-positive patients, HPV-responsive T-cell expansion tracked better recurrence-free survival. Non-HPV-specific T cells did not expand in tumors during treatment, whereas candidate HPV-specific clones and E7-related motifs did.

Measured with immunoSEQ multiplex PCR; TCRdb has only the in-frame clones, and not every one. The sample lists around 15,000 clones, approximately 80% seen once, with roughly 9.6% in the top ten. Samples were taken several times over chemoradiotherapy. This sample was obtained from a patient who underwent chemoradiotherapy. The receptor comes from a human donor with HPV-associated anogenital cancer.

Written as DNA, the CDR3 is TGTGCCAGCTCACCGTCAGGGGATGAGCAGTTCTTC. It yields the protein CASSPSGDEQFF. The chain has TRBV18 and TRBJ2-1; TRBD1 might be the D (6 bases). V gave up 3 bases and J gave up 8 bases, with 8 bases separating them. Germline-derived CDR1 and CDR2 are KGHSH and LQKENI. The CDR3 is 12 residues long.